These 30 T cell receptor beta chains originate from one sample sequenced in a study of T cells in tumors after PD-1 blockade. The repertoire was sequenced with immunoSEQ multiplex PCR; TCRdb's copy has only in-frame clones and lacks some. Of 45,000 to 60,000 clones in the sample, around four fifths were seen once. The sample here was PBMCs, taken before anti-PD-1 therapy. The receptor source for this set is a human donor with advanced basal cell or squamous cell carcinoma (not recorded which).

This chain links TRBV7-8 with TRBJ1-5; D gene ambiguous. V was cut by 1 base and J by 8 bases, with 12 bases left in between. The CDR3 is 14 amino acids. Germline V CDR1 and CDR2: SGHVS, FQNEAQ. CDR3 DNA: TGTGCCAGCAGCTTAGAGACGAATTGGGAGCCCCAGCATTTT. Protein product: CASSLETNWEPQHF. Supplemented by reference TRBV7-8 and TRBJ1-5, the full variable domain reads GAGVSQSPRYKVAKRGQDVALRCDPISGHVSLFWYQQALGQGPEFLTYFQNEAQLDKSGLPSDRFFAERPEGSVSTLKIQRTQQEDSAVYLCASSLETNWEPQHFGDGTRLSIL.

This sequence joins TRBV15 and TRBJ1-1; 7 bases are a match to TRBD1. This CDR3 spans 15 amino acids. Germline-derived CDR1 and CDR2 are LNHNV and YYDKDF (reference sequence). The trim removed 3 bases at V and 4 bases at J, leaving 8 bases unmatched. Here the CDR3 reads CATSREGQQGTEAFF. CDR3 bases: TGTGCCACCAGCAGGGAGGGACAGCAAGGCACTGAAGCTTTCTTT.

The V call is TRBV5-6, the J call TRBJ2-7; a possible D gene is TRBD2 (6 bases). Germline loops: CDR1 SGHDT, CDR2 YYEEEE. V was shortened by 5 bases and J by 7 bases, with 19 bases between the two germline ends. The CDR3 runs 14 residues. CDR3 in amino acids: CASSLGLPSVEQYF. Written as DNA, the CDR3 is TGTGCCAGCAGTCTGGGACTGCCGTCGGTTGAGCAGTACTTC. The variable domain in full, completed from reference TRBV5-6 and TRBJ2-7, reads DAGVTQSPTHLIKTRGQQVTLRCSPKSGHDTVSWYQQALGQGPQFIFQYYEEEERQRGNFPDRFSGHQFPNYSSELNVNALLLGDSALYLCASSLGLPSVEQYFGPGTRLTVT.

The CDR3 protein is CASSTLAGGPTEAFF. The CDR3 coding sequence is TGTGCCAGCAGCACATTGGCGGGGGGTCCCACTGAAGCTTTCTTT. V gene TRBV7-2 combines with J gene TRBJ1-1, with TRBD1 as a possible D gene (5 bases). Deletions cut 5 bases from V and 4 bases from J, with 17 bases between. The CDR3 has 15 residues. Per the germline V gene, CDR1 is SGHTA and CDR2 is FQGNSA.

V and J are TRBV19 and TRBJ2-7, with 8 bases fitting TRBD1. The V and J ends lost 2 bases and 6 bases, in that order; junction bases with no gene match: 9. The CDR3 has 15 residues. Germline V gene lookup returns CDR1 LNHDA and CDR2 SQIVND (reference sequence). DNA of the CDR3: TGTGCCAGTAGTATATCCGGGCAGGGGGCTTTCGAGCAGTACTTC. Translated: CASSISGQGAFEQYF.

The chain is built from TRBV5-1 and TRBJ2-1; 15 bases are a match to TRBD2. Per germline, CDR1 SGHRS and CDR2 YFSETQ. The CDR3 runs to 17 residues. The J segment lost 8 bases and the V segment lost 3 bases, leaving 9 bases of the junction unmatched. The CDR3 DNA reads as TGCGCCAGCAGCTATGAGGGACTAGCGGGGGGTATCGATGAGCAGTTCTTC. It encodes CASSYEGLAGGIDEQFF.

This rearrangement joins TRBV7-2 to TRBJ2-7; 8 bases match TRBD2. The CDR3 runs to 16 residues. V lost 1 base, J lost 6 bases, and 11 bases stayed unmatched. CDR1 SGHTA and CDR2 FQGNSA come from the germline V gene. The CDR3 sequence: CASSLGAFRGGGEQYF. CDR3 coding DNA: TGTGCCAGCAGCTTAGGAGCTTTCCGGGGGGGCGGCGAGCAGTACTTC.

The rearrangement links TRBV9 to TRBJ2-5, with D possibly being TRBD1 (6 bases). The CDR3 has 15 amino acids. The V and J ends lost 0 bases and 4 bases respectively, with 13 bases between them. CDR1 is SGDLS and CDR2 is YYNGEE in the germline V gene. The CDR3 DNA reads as TGTGCCAGCAGCGTAGGTCGGACAGTTGTAGAGACCCAGTACTTC. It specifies CASSVGRTVVETQYF. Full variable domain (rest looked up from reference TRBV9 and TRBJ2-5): DSGVTQTPKHLITATGQRVTLRCSPRSGDLSVYWYQQSLDQGLQFLIQYYNGEERAKGNILERFSAQQFPDLHSELNLSSLELGDSALYFCASSVGRTVVETQYFGPGTRLLVL.

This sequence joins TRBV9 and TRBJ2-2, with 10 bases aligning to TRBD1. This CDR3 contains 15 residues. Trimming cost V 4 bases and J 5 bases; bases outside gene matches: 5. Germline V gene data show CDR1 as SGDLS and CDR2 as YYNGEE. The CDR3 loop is CASSPTDRGTGELFF. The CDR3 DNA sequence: TGTGCCAGCAGCCCTACGGACAGGGGGACCGGGGAGCTGTTTTTT.

DNA of the CDR3: TGTGCCAGCAGTGAGGAAGGGCGGAATCAGCCCCAGCATTTT. This sequence encodes CASSEEGRNQPQHF. This chain joins TRBV2 and TRBJ1-5; no reliable D call. V was clipped by 3 bases and J by 4 bases, with 10 bases between them. Germline CDR1 SNHLY, CDR2 FYNNEI. The CDR3 runs 14 residues.

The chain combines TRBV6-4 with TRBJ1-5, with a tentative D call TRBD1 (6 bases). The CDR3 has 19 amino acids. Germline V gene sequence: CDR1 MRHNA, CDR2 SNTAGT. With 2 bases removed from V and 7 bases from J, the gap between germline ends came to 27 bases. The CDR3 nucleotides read TGTGCCAGCAGTGACCGTTCGGGCGGGGGGCGCGCTTATGAACAGCCCCAGCATTTT. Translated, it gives CASSDRSGGGRAYEQPQHF.

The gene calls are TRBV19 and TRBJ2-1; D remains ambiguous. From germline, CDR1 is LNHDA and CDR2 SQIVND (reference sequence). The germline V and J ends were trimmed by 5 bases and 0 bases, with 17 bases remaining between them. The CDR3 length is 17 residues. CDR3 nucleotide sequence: TGTGCCAGTAGTCCAAGGTACAGATCCAGCTCCTACAATGAGCAGTTCTTC. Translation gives CASSPRYRSSSYNEQFF.

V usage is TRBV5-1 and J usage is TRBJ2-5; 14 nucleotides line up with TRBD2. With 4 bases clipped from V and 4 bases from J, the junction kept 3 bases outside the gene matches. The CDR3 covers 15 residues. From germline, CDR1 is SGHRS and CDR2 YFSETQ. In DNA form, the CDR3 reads TGCGCCAGCAGCGCGGGACTAGCGGGGGTAGAGACCCAGTACTTC. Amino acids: CASSAGLAGVETQYF.

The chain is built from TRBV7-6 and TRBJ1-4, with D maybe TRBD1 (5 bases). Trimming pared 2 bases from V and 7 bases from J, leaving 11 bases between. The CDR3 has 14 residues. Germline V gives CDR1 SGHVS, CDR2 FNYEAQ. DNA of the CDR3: TGTGCCAGCAGCTTAAGCGGGGGGGGTGAAAAACTGTTTTTT. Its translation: CASSLSGGGEKLFF.

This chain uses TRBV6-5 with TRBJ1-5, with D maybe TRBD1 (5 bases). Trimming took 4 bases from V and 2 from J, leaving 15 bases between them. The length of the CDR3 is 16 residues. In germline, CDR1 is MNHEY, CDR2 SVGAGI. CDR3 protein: CASSSGLSFGNQPQHF. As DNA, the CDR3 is TGTGCCAGCAGTTCAGGGCTATCTTTCGGCAATCAGCCCCAGCATTTT.

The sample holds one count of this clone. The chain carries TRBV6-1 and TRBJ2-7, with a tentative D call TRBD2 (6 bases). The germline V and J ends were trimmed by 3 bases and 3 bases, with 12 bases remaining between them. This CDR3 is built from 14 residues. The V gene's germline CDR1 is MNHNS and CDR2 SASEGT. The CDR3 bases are TGTGCCAGCAGTGAGGAGGGGCTGGGCTACGAGCAGTACTTC. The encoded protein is CASSEEGLGYEQYF.

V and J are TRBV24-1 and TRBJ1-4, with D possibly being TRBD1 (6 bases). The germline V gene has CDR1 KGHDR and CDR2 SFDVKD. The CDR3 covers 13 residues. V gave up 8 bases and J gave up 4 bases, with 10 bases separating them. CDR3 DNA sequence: TGTGCCACCACCGGGGGCTATAATGAAAAACTGTTTTTT. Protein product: CATTGGYNEKLFF.

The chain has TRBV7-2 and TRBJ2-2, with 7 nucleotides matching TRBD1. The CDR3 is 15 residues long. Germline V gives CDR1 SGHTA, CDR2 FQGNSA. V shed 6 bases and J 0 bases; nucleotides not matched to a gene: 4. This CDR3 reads CASSEGGSNTGELFF. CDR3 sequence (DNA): TGTGCCAGCAGTGAAGGGGGCTCGAACACCGGGGAGCTGTTTTTT.

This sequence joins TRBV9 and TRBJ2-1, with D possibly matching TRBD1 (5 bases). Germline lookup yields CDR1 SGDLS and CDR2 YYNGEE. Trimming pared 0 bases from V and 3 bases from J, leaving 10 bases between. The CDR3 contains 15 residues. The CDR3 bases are TGTGCCAGCAGCGTAGGAACAGGTATCTACAATGAGCAGTTCTTC. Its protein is CASSVGTGIYNEQFF.

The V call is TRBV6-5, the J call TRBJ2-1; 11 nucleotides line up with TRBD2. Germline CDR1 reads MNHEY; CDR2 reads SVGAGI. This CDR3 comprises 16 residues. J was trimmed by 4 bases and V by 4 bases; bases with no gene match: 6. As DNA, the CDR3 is TGTGCCAGCAGTTCTGTAGCGGGAGGGCCTTACAATGAGCAGTTCTTC. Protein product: CASSSVAGGPYNEQFF.

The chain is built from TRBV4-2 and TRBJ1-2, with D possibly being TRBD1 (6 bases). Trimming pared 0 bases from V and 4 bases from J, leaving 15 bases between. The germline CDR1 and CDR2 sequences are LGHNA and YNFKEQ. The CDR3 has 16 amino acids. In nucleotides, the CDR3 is TGTGCCAGCAGCCAAGAAGGTGGGGGCTATGGCTATGGCTACACCTTC. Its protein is CASSQEGGGYGYGYTF.

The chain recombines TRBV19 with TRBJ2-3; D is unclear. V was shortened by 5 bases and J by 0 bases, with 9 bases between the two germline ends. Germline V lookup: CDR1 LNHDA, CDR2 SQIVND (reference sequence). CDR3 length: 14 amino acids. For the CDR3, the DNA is TGTGCCAGTAGTTCCATGTCGAGCACAGATACGCAGTATTTT. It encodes CASSSMSSTDTQYF.

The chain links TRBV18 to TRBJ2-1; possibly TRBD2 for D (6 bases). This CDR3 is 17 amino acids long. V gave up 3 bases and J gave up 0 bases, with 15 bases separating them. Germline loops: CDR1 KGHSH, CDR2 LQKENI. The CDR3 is CASSPRDQWSSYNEQFF. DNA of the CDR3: TGTGCCAGCTCACCGCGGGACCAGTGGAGCTCCTACAATGAGCAGTTCTTC.

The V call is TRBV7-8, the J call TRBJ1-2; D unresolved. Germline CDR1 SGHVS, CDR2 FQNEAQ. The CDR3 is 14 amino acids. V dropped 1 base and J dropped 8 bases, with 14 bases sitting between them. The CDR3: CASSLGWTARGYTF. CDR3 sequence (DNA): TGTGCCAGCAGCTTAGGTTGGACGGCTCGGGGCTACACCTTC. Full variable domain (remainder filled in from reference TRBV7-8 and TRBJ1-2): GAGVSQSPRYKVAKRGQDVALRCDPISGHVSLFWYQQALGQGPEFLTYFQNEAQLDKSGLPSDRFFAERPEGSVSTLKIQRTQQEDSAVYLCASSLGWTARGYTFGSGTRLTVV.

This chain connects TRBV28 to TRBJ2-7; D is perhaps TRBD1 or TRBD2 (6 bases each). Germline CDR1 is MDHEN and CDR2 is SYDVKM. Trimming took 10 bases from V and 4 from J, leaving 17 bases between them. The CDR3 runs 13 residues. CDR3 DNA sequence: TGTGCCACCCAGGGGTGGCGGGATTACGAGCAGTACTTC. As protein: CATQGWRDYEQYF. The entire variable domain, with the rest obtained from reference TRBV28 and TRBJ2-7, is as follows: DVKVTQSSRYLVKRTGEKVFLECVQDMDHENMFWYRQDPGLGLRLIYFSYDVKMKEKGDIPEGYSVSREKKERFSLILESASTNQTSMYLCATQGWRDYEQYFGPGTRLTVT.

CDR3 DNA sequence: TGCGCCAGCAGCTTGGAGACAGGGGTTGGCCACGAGCAGTACTTC. Amino acid sequence: CASSLETGVGHEQYF. V and J are TRBV5-1 and TRBJ2-7; 8 bases fit TRBD1. CDR3 length: 15 residues. The trim removed 0 bases at V and 5 bases at J, leaving 7 bases unmatched. Germline V gives CDR1 SGHRS, CDR2 YFSETQ.

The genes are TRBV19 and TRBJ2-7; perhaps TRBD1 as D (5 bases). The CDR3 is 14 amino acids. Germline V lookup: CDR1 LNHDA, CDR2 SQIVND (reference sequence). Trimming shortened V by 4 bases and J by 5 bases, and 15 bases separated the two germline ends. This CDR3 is CASSSQGYRDEQYF. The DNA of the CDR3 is TGTGCCAGTAGTAGCCAGGGTTATAGGGACGAGCAGTACTTC. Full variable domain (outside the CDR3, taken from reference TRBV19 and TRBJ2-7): DGGITQSPKYLFRKEGQNVTLSCEQNLNHDAMYWYRQDPGQGLRLIYYSQIVNDFQKGDIAEGYSVSREKKESFPLTVTSAQKNPTAFYLCASSSQGYRDEQYFGPGTRLTVT.

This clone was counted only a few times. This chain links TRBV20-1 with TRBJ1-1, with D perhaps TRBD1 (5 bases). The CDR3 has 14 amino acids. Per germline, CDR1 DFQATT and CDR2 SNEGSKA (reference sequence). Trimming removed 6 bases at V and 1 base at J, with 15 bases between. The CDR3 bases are TGCAGTGCGAGTCGGGACGGTGAGAACACTGAAGCTTTCTTT. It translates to CSASRDGENTEAFF.

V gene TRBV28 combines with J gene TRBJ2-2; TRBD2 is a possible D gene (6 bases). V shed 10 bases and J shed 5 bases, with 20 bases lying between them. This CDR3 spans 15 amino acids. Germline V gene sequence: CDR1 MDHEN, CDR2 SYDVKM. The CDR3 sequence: CATPSSTAGTGELFF. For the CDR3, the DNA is TGTGCCACCCCGTCTTCGACAGCGGGTACCGGGGAGCTGTTTTTT.

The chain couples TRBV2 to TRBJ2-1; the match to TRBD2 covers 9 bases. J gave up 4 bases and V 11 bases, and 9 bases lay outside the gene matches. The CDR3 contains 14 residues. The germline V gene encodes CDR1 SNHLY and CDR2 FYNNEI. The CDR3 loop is CAGSWTSAYNEQFF. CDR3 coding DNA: TGTGCCGGATCCTGGACTAGCGCATACAATGAGCAGTTCTTC.